The source of this T cell receptor (beta chain) is a study of cytomegalovirus exposure and HLA in healthy donors. Broader study findings: Using the classifier, cytomegalovirus status was reportedly diagnosed with high specificity and sensitivity. Because they were indistinguishable, some V segments, including TRBV6-2 and TRBV6-3, were excluded.

Points on this clone: Its antigen is as yet unknown.

The germline V gene encodes CDR1 MNHEY and CDR2 SMNVEV (reference sequence). The CDR3 runs 14 residues. V lost 2 bases and J 0 bases, leaving 8 bases between the germline ends. Both 60 Vbeta primers and 13 Jbeta primers went into the PCR. Libraries were prepared by immunoSEQ multiplex PCR; TCRdb keeps only in-frame clonotypes and omits some of them. Of 150,000 to 200,000 clones detected, approximately 80% appear once; the ten largest clones hold around 5%. The sequenced sample was PBMCs. The chain uses TRBV27 and TRBJ2-7, with D hard to call. This TCR was recovered from a young man in good health and CMV-seronegative. The CDR3 nucleotides read TGTGCCAGCAGTTTAGGTCTCAGCTCCTACGAGCAGTACTTC. As protein: CASSLGLSSYEQYF.